This T cell receptor beta chain was sequenced in a study of control samples from healthy donors and cancer patients. Method: immunoSEQ multiplex PCR; TCRdb's copy keeps in-frame clones and lacks some. The sample contains approximately 160,000 clones, approximately 91% of which appear only once. Sample: blood. The clonotype was recovered from a woman between 40 and 50 years old in good health.

The CDR3 loop reads CASSEGGSAFF. CDR3 DNA: TGTGCCAGCAGTGAAGGGGGTTCAGCTTTCTTT. V gene TRBV2 combines with J gene TRBJ1-1; D not certain. This CDR3 region has 11 residues. The ends were cut back, 1 base at V and 10 bases at J, with 7 bases in the middle. CDR1 is SNHLY, CDR2 FYNNEI, per germline.